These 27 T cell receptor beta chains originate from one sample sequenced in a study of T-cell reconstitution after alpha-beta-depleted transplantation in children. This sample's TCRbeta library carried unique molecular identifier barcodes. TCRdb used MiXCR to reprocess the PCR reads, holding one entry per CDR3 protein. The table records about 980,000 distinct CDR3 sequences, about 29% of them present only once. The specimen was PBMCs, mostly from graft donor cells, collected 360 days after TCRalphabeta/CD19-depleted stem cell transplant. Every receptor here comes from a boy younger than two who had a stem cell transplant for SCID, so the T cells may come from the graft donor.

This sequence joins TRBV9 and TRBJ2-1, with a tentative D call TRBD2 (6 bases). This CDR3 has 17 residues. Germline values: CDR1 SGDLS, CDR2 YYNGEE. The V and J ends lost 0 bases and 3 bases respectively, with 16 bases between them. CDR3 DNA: TGTGCCAGCAGCGTAGATTGGGGGAGGCAGCTCTACAATGAGCAGTTCTTC. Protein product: CASSVDWGRQLYNEQFF. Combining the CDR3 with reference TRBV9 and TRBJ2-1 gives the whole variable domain DSGVTQTPKHLITATGQRVTLRCSPRSGDLSVYWYQQSLDQGLQFLIQYYNGEERAKGNILERFSAQQFPDLHSELNLSSLELGDSALYFCASSVDWGRQLYNEQFFGPGTRLTVL.

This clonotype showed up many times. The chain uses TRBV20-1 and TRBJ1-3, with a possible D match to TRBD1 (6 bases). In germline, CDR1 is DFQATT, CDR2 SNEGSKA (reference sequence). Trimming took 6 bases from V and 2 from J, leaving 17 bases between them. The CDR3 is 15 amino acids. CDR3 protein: CSARDTLQPGNTIYF. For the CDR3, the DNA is TGCAGTGCCAGGGACACCTTGCAACCTGGAAACACCATATATTTT.

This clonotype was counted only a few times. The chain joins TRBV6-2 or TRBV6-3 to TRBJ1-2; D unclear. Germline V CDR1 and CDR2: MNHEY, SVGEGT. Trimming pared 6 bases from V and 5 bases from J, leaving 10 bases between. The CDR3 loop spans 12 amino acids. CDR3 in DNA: TGTGCCAGCAGCCCTTCGTTATATGGCTACACCTTC. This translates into CASSPSLYGYTF.

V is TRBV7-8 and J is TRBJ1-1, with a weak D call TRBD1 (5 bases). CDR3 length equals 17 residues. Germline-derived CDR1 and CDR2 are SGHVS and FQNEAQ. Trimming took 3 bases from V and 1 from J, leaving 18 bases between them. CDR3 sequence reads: CASSLLFRGQGNTEAFF. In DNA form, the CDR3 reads TGTGCCAGCAGCTTGCTTTTTCGGGGCCAGGGGAACACTGAAGCTTTCTTT.

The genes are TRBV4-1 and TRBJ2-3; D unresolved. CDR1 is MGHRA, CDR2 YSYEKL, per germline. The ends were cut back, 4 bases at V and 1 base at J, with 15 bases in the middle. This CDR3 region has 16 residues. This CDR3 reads CASSPDLRIGTDTQYF. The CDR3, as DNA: TGCGCCAGCAGCCCTGACCTCCGGATTGGCACAGATACGCAGTATTTT.

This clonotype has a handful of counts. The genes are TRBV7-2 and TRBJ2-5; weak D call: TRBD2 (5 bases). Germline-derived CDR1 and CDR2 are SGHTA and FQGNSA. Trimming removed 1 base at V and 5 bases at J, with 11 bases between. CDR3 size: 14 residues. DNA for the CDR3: TGTGCCAGCAGCTTAGTGGCTGGGGAGGAGACCCAGTACTTC. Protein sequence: CASSLVAGEETQYF.

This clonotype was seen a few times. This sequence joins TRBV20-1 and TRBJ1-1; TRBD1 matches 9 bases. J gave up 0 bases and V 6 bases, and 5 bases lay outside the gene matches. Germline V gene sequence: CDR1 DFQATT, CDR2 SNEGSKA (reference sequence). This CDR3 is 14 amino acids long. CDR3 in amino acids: CSAPRQGVNTEAFF. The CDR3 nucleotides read TGCAGTGCACCGAGACAGGGGGTGAACACTGAAGCTTTCTTT.

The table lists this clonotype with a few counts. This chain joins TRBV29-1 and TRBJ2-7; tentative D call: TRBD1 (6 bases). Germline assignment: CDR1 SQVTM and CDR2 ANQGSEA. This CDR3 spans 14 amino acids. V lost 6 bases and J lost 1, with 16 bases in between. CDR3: CSVGTRQASYEQYF. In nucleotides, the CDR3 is TGCAGCGTCGGTACACGACAGGCGTCCTACGAGCAGTACTTC.

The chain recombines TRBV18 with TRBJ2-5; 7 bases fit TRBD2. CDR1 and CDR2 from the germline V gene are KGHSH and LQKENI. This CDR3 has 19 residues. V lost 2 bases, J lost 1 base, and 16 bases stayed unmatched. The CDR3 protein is CASSPFSALAGTTQETQYF. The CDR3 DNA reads TGTGCCAGCTCACCATTTTCGGCTTTGGCCGGGACTACCCAAGAGACCCAGTACTTC.

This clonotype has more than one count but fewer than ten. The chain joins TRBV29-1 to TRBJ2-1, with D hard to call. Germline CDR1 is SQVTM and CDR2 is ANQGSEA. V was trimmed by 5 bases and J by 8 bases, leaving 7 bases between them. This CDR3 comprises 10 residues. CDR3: CSVSHYEQFF. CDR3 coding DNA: TGCAGCGTTTCGCACTATGAGCAGTTCTTC.

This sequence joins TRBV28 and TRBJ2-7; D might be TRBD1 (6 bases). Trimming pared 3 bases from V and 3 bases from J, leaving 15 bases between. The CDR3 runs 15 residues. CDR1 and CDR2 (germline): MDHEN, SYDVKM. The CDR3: CASSFPSGAYYEQYF. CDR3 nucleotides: TGTGCCAGCAGTTTCCCATCAGGGGCTTACTACGAGCAGTACTTC. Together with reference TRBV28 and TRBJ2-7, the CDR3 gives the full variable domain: DVKVTQSSRYLVKRTGEKVFLECVQDMDHENMFWYRQDPGLGLRLIYFSYDVKMKEKGDIPEGYSVSREKKERFSLILESASTNQTSMYLCASSFPSGAYYEQYFGPGTRLTVT.

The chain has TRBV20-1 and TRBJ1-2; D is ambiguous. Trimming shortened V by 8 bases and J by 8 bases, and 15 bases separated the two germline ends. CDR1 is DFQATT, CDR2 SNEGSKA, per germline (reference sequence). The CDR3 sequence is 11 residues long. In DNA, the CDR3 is TGCAGTACGTCCGGGCTTAGCGGCTACACCTTC. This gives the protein CSTSGLSGYTF.

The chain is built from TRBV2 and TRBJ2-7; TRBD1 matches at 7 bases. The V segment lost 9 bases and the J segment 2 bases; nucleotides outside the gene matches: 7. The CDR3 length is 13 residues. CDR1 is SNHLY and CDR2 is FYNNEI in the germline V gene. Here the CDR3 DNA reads TGTGCCAGTAGGTCCACAGGGGCCTACGAGCAGTACTTC. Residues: CASRSTGAYEQYF.

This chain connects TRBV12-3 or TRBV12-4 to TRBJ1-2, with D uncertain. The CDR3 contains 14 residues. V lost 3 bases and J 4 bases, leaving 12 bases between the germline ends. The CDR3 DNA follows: TGTGCCAGCAGTTTTACTGAGACCGCCTATGGCTACACCTTC. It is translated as CASSFTETAYGYTF.

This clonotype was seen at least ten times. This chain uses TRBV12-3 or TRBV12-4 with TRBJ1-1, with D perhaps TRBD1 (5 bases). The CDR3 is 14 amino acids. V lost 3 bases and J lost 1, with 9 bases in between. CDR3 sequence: CASSFGGANTEAFF. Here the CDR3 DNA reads TGTGCCAGCAGTTTCGGGGGAGCGAACACTGAAGCTTTCTTT.

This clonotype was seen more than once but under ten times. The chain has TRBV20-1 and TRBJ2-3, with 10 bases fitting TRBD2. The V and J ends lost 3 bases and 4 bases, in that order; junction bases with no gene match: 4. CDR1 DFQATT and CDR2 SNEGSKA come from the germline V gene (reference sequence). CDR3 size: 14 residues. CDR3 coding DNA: TGCAGTGCTAGGGGGCTAGCGGGGGCAGATACGCAGTATTTT. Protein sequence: CSARGLAGADTQYF.

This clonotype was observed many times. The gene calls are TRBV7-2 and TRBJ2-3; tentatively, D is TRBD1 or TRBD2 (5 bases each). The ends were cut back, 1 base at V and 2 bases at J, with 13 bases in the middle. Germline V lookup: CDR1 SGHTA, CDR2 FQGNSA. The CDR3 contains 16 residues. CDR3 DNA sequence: TGTGCCAGCAGCTTAGTTGGGACCATATCCACAGATACGCAGTATTTT. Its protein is CASSLVGTISTDTQYF.

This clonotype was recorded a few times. CDR3 coding DNA: TGTGCCAGCAGTTTAAATACAGGGGGCAATCAGCCCCAGCATTTT. It yields the protein CASSLNTGGNQPQHF. The chain combines TRBV12-3 or TRBV12-4 with TRBJ1-5, with TRBD1 matching over 7 bases. The CDR3 length is 15 residues. V dropped 2 bases and J dropped 2; count of bases not matched to a gene: 3.

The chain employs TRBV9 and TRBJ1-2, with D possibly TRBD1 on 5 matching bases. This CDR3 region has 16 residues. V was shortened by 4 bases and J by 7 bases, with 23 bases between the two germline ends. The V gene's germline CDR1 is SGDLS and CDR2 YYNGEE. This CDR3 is CASSRQQYEGTGGYTF. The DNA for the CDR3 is TGTGCCAGCAGCCGACAGCAGTATGAGGGGACCGGTGGCTACACCTTC.

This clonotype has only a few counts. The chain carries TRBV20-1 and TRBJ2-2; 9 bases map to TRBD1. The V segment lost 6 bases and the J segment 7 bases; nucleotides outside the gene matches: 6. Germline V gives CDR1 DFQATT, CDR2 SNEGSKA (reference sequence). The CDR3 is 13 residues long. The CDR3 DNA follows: TGCAGTGCGGACAGGGGACCTCTCGGGGAGCTGTTTTTT. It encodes CSADRGPLGELFF.

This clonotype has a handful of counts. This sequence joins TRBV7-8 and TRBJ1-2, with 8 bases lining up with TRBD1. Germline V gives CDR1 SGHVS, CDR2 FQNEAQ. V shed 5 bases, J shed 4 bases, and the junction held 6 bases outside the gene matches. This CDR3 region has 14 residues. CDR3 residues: CASSPFQGAYGYTF. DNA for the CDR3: TGTGCCAGCAGCCCCTTCCAGGGGGCCTATGGCTACACCTTC.

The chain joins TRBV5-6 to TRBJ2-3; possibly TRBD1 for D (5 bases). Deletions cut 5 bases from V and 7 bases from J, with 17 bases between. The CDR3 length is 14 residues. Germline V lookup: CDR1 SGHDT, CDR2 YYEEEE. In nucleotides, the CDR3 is TGTGCCAGCAGAAAGCAGGGTCCGCCTCATACGCAGTATTTT. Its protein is CASRKQGPPHTQYF.

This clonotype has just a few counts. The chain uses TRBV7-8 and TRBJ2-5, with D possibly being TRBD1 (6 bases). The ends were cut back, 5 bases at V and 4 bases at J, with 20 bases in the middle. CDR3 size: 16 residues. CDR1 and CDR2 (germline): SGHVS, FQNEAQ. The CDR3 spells CASSPSRGFVLETQYF. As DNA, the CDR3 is TGTGCCAGCAGCCCTAGCAGGGGTTTCGTTTTAGAGACCCAGTACTTC.

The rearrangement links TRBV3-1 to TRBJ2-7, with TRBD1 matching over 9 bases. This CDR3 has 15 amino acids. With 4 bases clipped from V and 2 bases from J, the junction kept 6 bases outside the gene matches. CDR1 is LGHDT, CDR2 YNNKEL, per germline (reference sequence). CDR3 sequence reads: CASSPTGTGPYEQYF. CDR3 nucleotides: TGTGCCAGCAGCCCCACAGGGACAGGGCCCTACGAGCAGTACTTC.

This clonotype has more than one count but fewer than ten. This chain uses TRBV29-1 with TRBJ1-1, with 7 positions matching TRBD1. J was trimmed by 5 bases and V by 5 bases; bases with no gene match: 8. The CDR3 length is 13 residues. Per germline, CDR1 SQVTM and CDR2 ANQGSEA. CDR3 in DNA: TGCAGCGTTCTAAACAGGGGAACGACTGAAGCTTTCTTT. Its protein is CSVLNRGTTEAFF.

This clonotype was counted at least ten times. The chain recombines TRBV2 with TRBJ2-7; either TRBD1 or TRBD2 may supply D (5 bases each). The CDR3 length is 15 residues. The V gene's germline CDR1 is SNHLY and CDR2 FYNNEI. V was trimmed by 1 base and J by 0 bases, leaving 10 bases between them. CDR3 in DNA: TGTGCCAGCAGTGAAGGTGGGGGAAGCTCCTACGAGCAGTACTTC. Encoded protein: CASSEGGGSSYEQYF.

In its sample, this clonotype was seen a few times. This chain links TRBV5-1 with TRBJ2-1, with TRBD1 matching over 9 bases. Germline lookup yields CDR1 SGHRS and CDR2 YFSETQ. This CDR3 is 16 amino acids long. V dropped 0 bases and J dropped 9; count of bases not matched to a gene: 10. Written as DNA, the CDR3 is TGCGCCAGCAGCTTGGTTGGGACAGGGTCGGTTCTTGAGCAGTTCTTC. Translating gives CASSLVGTGSVLEQFF.